Below, 20 T cell receptor beta chains from the same sample are listed, as sequenced in a study of response to subunit inactivated influenza vaccine. TCRdb recomputed calls from the RT-PCR reads with MiXCR, one row per CDR3 protein. The table lists about 520,000 distinct CDR3 sequences, around 25% of them singletons. Source: CD4+ T cells sorted from PBMCs, taken roughly 5 days after vaccination. The receptors stem from a man aged 45 to 65 who received an inactivated influenza vaccine.

The chain has TRBV25-1 and TRBJ2-4; D possibly corresponds to TRBD2 (6 bases). V was cut by 6 bases and J by 11 bases, with 17 bases left in between. CDR3 length: 13 amino acids. Germline lookup yields CDR1 MGHDK and CDR2 SYGVNS. CDR3 amino acids: CASSNPGGGVQYF. The CDR3 DNA reads TGTGCCAGCAGCAACCCCGGGGGTGGGGTTCAGTACTTC.

This clonotype occurred many times. The rearrangement uses TRBV20-1 and TRBJ2-5; D might be TRBD2 (5 bases). CDR1 DFQATT and CDR2 SNEGSKA come from the germline V gene (reference sequence). Trimming stripped 1 base from V and 1 base from J, with 7 bases between. The CDR3 spans 13 residues. CDR3 sequence: CSARAGLQETQYF. The CDR3 region has the DNA TGCAGTGCTAGAGCCGGACTCCAAGAGACCCAGTACTTC.

The chain has TRBV6-2 or TRBV6-3 and TRBJ2-7, with a possible D match to TRBD1 (5 bases). Trimming shortened V by 2 bases and J by 1 base, and 12 bases separated the two germline ends. Germline V CDR1 and CDR2: MNHEY, SVGEGT. CDR3 length: 15 residues. The CDR3 bases are TGTGCCAGCAGTTACCCAGGGATTTCTTCCTACGAGCAGTACTTC. It yields the protein CASSYPGISSYEQYF.

This sequence joins TRBV28 and TRBJ1-1, with a possible D match to TRBD1 (5 bases). Trimming pared 9 bases from V and 3 bases from J, leaving 14 bases between. From germline, CDR1 is MDHEN and CDR2 SYDVKM. The length of the CDR3 is 13 residues. The DNA for the CDR3 is TGTGCCAGTACTCAGGGAGGGGACACTGAAGCTTTCTTT. It is translated as CASTQGGDTEAFF.

The chain employs TRBV30 and TRBJ1-1; 8 positions match TRBD1. CDR1 is GTSNPN, CDR2 SVGIG, per germline (reference sequence). This CDR3 spans 16 amino acids. V lost 0 bases to trimming and J lost 5 bases; unmatched junction nucleotides: 11. The CDR3 loop reads CAWSVFRRGRLTEAFF. The CDR3 DNA reads as TGTGCCTGGAGTGTATTTCGCAGGGGGCGCTTAACTGAAGCTTTCTTT.

V usage is TRBV12-3 or TRBV12-4 and J usage is TRBJ1-3; D ambiguous. This CDR3 comprises 15 residues. V was cut by 5 bases and J by 0 bases, with 11 bases left in between. The CDR3 DNA sequence: TGTGCCAGCAGTGAAGACACCCGCTCTGGAAACACCATATATTTT. Protein: CASSEDTRSGNTIYF.

This clonotype was found a few times. The rearrangement joins TRBV20-1 to TRBJ2-7, with 9 bases fitting TRBD1. The CDR3 length is 13 residues. The V segment lost 6 bases and the J segment 2 bases; nucleotides outside the gene matches: 5. The germline V gene encodes CDR1 DFQATT and CDR2 SNEGSKA (reference sequence). CDR3 sequence (DNA): TGCAGTGCCGTGGGACAGGGAGCCTACGAGCAGTACTTC. Amino acids: CSAVGQGAYEQYF.

The chain is built from TRBV2 and TRBJ2-1; D may correspond to TRBD1 or TRBD2 (6 bases each). Germline assignment: CDR1 SNHLY and CDR2 FYNNEI. Trimming removed 7 bases at V and 0 bases at J, with 13 bases between. The CDR3 sequence is 15 residues long. The CDR3 DNA reads as TGTGCCAGCAATCTCAGGGGAGGCTCCTACAATGAGCAGTTCTTC. Amino acids: CASNLRGGSYNEQFF. Looking up the rest from reference TRBV2 and TRBJ2-1 gives the full variable domain: EPEVTQTPSHQVTQMGQEVILRCVPISNHLYFYWYRQILGQKVEFLVSFYNNEISEKSEIFDDQFSVERPDGSNFTLKIRSTKLEDSAMYFCASNLRGGSYNEQFFGPGTRLTVL.

This clonotype was picked up a small number of times. V gene TRBV20-1 combines with J gene TRBJ1-5; D is undetermined. The germline V and J ends were trimmed by 6 bases and 5 bases, with 17 bases remaining between them. Germline V gene lookup returns CDR1 DFQATT and CDR2 SNEGSKA (reference sequence). The CDR3 consists of 14 residues. CDR3 residues: CSAEVGTAYQPQHF. The CDR3 nucleotides are TGCAGTGCAGAGGTGGGAACAGCGTATCAGCCCCAGCATTTT.

V and J are TRBV7-2 and TRBJ2-3; D gene uncertain. V was trimmed by 1 base and J by 3 bases, leaving 11 bases between them. The germline CDR1 and CDR2 sequences are SGHTA and FQGNSA. The CDR3 totals 15 residues. DNA for the CDR3: TGTGCCAGCAGCTTAGTTGGGGTCTGGACAGATACGCAGTATTTT. Its protein product is CASSLVGVWTDTQYF.

This clonotype came up many times. The chain has TRBV3-1 and TRBJ2-1; 10 nucleotides line up with TRBD1. The junction had 9 bases not matched to a gene; V was cut back by 1 base and J by 9 bases. The CDR3 is 16 residues long. Germline assignment: CDR1 LGHDT and CDR2 YNNKEL (reference sequence). The CDR3 loop reads CASSQVVGQGQIEQFF. In DNA, the CDR3 is TGTGCCAGCAGCCAAGTTGTGGGACAGGGGCAGATTGAGCAGTTCTTC.

This clonotype was counted at least ten times. The rearrangement uses TRBV10-3 and TRBJ2-7; TRBD1 is a possible D gene (5 bases). The CDR3 length is 15 residues. Between the trimmed V and J ends, which lost 0 bases and 3 bases, there was a span of 12 bases. Germline V CDR1 and CDR2: ENHRY, SYGVKD. CDR3 DNA: TGTGCCATCAGTGAGTCTTGGGGCGCCTACTACGAGCAGTACTTC. Encoded protein: CAISESWGAYYEQYF.

This clonotype was picked up a small number of times. This rearrangement joins TRBV11-1 to TRBJ2-5, with 7 bases fitting TRBD1. V lost 5 bases and J lost 2; bases outside the gene matches: 17. The germline CDR1 and CDR2 sequences are SGHAT and FQDESV (reference sequence). The CDR3 length is 18 residues. The CDR3 sequence: CASSPLTRGGYLQETQYF. CDR3 coding DNA: TGTGCCAGCAGCCCTCTAACGAGAGGGGGCTACCTTCAAGAGACCCAGTACTTC.

This chain connects TRBV9 to TRBJ2-1; the match to TRBD2 covers 8 bases. The CDR3 consists of 14 residues. From germline, CDR1 is SGDLS and CDR2 YYNGEE. V trimming: 3 bases; J trimming: 9 bases; junction bases outside the gene matches: 8. The chain's CDR3 is CASSAGLELGEQFF. CDR3 nucleotides: TGTGCCAGCAGCGCGGGACTAGAGCTGGGTGAGCAGTTCTTC.

This chain uses TRBV11-2 with TRBJ2-1, with D hard to call. The CDR3 spans 13 residues. Germline V CDR1 and CDR2: SGHAT, FQNNGV. The V end was cut by 4 bases, the J end by 7 bases, with 11 bases between. The CDR3 coding sequence is TGTGCCAGCAGCTCCGCTCTCTGGAATGAGCAGTTCTTC. It codes for CASSSALWNEQFF. Combining the CDR3 with reference TRBV11-2 and TRBJ2-1 gives the whole variable domain EAGVAQSPRYKIIEKRQSVAFWCNPISGHATLYWYQQILGQGPKLLIQFQNNGVVDDSQLPKDRFSAERLKGVDSTLKIQPAKLEDSAVYLCASSSALWNEQFFGPGTRLTVL.

The V call is TRBV10-3, the J call TRBJ2-7; 8 bases line up with TRBD2. V shed 10 bases, J shed 4 bases, and the junction held 15 bases outside the gene matches. Germline V lookup: CDR1 ENHRY, CDR2 SYGVKD. The CDR3 has 15 residues. The CDR3 bases are TGTGCCACGCGCGCCGGACTAGCTGACATATACGAGCAGTACTTC. It is translated as CATRAGLADIYEQYF.

This clonotype occurred a few times. J is TRBJ1-4 and V is TRBV12-3 or TRBV12-4; tentative D call: TRBD1 (6 bases). V gave up 3 bases and J gave up 2 bases, with 13 bases separating them. The CDR3 sequence is 16 residues long. The CDR3 bases are TGTGCCAGCAGTTTCTCAGGGGCTGCGACTAATGAAAAACTGTTTTTT. Its protein is CASSFSGAATNEKLFF.

This clonotype appeared once. The rearrangement uses TRBV25-1 and TRBJ2-5; 15 bases are shared with TRBD2. The CDR3 is 19 residues long. J was trimmed by 4 bases and V by 3 bases; bases with no gene match: 12. In germline, CDR1 is MGHDK, CDR2 SYGVNS. The CDR3 spells CASSDFSRTSGRAPETQYF. Written as DNA, the CDR3 is TGTGCCAGCAGTGACTTCTCCCGGACTAGCGGGAGGGCCCCAGAGACCCAGTACTTC. Full variable domain (missing parts from reference TRBV25-1 and TRBJ2-5): EADIYQTPRYLVIGTGKKITLECSQTMGHDKMYWYQQDPGMELHLIHYSYGVNSTEKGDLSSESTVSRIRTEHFPLTLESARPSHTSQYLCASSDFSRTSGRAPETQYFGPGTRLLVL.

The sample holds a few counts of this clonotype. CDR3 loop: CASSYSKGQLNTGELFF. The CDR3 DNA is TGTGCCAGCAGTTACTCGAAAGGCCAACTCAACACCGGGGAGCTGTTTTTT. This chain links TRBV6-2 or TRBV6-3 with TRBJ2-2; D is unclear. V lost 0 bases and J lost 2, with 13 bases in between. CDR1 is MNHEY and CDR2 is SVGEGT in the germline V gene. The CDR3 is made up of 17 amino acids.

V gene TRBV20-1 combines with J gene TRBJ1-1, with D possibly being TRBD1 (5 bases). CDR3 size: 13 residues. The V gene's germline CDR1 is DFQATT and CDR2 SNEGSKA (reference sequence). Trimming cost V 5 bases and J 1 base, with 11 bases left between them. This CDR3 reads CSAGAPTNTEAFF. The CDR3 region has the DNA TGCAGTGCTGGGGCACCAACGAACACTGAAGCTTTCTTT.